The entry below describes one T cell receptor (beta chain). The PCR ran on 60 Vbeta and 13 Jbeta primers. Using immunoSEQ multiplex PCR, the repertoire was profiled, and TCRdb retains in-frame clones only, with some absent. The record lists approximately 180,000 clones, of which the ten most abundant hold 6.5%. The germline CDR1 and CDR2 sequences are MGHRA and YSYEKL. The CDR3 is 15 residues long. The V end was cut by 4 bases, the J end by 4 bases, with 15 bases between. The sample is drawn from a study of cytomegalovirus exposure and HLA in healthy donors. The chain employs TRBV4-1 and TRBJ2-3, with a weak D call TRBD1 (6 bases). Input material: PBMCs. The origin of this receptor is a man younger than 45 in good health and CMV-seronegative. CDR3 bases: TGCGCCAGCAGCCTGGGGGCAGGGGTTGCAGATACGCAGTATTTT. Translation: CASSLGAGVADTQYF.